This entry lists 18 T cell receptor beta chains sequenced from one sample in a study of blood T cell repertoires in COVID-19. Libraries were prepared by immunoSEQ multiplex PCR; TCRdb keeps only in-frame clonotypes and omits some of them. The data hold about 50,000 clones, with 83% observed a single time. Input material: peripheral blood. These receptors came from a man in his forties with acute or convalescent COVID-19.

The genes are TRBV28 and TRBJ1-2; the match to TRBD1 covers 7 bases. Germline CDR1 and CDR2: MDHEN and SYDVKM. The length of the CDR3 is 13 residues. J gave up 0 bases and V 8 bases, and 3 bases lay outside the gene matches. CDR3 sequence reads: CASGTVANYGYTF. In nucleotides, the CDR3 is TGTGCCAGCGGGACAGTGGCTAACTATGGCTACACCTTC.

V usage is TRBV7-2 and J usage is TRBJ1-2, with 9 nucleotides matching TRBD1. Germline V lookup: CDR1 SGHTA, CDR2 FQGNSA. With V trimmed by 4 bases and J by 6 bases, 15 bases remained unmatched. The CDR3 totals 17 residues. CDR3 DNA sequence: TGTGCCAGCAGCTCGGGCAAAACAGGGGGCTATTCCCATGGCTACACCTTC. It translates to CASSSGKTGGYSHGYTF.

The chain links TRBV5-4 to TRBJ2-5; D might be TRBD2 (5 bases). CDR1 is SGHNT and CDR2 is YYREEE in the germline V gene (reference sequence). The V end lost 4 bases, the J end lost 2 bases, and 15 bases lay between the germline ends. The CDR3 totals 15 residues. The CDR3 DNA is TGTGCCAGCAGCGGTGCCTCTCGACTACAAGAGACCCAGTACTTC. Its protein product is CASSGASRLQETQYF.

The chain combines TRBV5-1 with TRBJ2-1; 9 positions agree with TRBD2. Germline V gives CDR1 SGHRS, CDR2 YFSETQ. The V gene end was trimmed by 3 bases and the J gene end by 8 bases; junction bases not matched to a gene: 12. This CDR3 is built from 16 residues. The CDR3 reads CASSSLLAGLADEQFF. CDR3 DNA: TGCGCCAGCAGCTCCCTACTAGCGGGCCTGGCGGATGAGCAGTTCTTC. The complete variable domain, with remaining parts taken from reference TRBV5-1 and TRBJ2-1, reads KAGVTQTPRYLIKTRGQQVTLSCSPISGHRSVSWYQQTPGQGLQFLFEYFSETQRNKGNFPGRFSGRQFSNSRSEMNVSTLELGDSALYLCASSSLLAGLADEQFFGPGTRLTVL.

This chain links TRBV6-5 with TRBJ2-2, with TRBD1 identical over 8 bases. Germline-derived CDR1 and CDR2 are MNHEY and SVGAGI. Trimming removed 8 bases from V and 4 bases from J; junction bases left unmatched: 6. The CDR3 consists of 14 residues. CDR3 amino acids: CASVRTGTTGELFF. CDR3 sequence (DNA): TGTGCCAGCGTTCGGACAGGGACCACCGGGGAGCTGTTTTTT.

The chain has TRBV2 and TRBJ2-7; 8 positions match TRBD2. V was clipped by 6 bases and J by 1 base; unmatched bases: 8. Germline CDR1 is SNHLY and CDR2 is FYNNEI. The CDR3 contains 15 residues. This CDR3 reads CASRGLEKPSYEQYF. CDR3 nucleotides: TGTGCCAGCAGGGGACTAGAGAAACCTTCCTACGAGCAGTACTTC.

The V call is TRBV5-1, the J call TRBJ1-2; D might be TRBD1 (5 bases). The CDR3 has 12 residues. The germline V gene has CDR1 SGHRS and CDR2 YFSETQ. Deletions cut 5 bases from V and 7 bases from J, with 12 bases between. The CDR3 DNA reads as TGCGCCAGCAGGGCCCTCCAGGGTGGCTACACCTTC. Translation: CASRALQGGYTF.

The chain links TRBV13 to TRBJ2-5; tentatively, D is TRBD2 (6 bases). Germline loops: CDR1 PRHDT, CDR2 FYEKMQ (reference sequence). V was trimmed by 2 bases and J by 5 bases, leaving 9 bases between them. The CDR3 runs 13 residues. For the CDR3, the DNA is TGTGCCAGCAGCTTAAGGGAGGTTGAGACCCAGTACTTC. This encodes CASSLREVETQYF.

This clone showed up just once. The V and J genes are TRBV24-1 and TRBJ2-3; no definite D call. The V end lost 3 bases, the J end lost 0 bases, and 9 bases lay between the germline ends. The V gene's germline CDR1 is KGHDR and CDR2 SFDVKD. This CDR3 has 15 residues. The CDR3 sequence: CATSDTVTSTDTQYF. The CDR3, as DNA: TGTGCCACCAGTGATACTGTTACTAGCACAGATACGCAGTATTTT.

This clone appeared many times. The V call is TRBV7-9, the J call TRBJ2-1; 10 nucleotides line up with TRBD2. The CDR3 runs 16 residues. Germline trimming cut 5 bases from V and 3 bases from J; bases unmatched to any gene: 7. From germline, CDR1 is SEHNR and CDR2 FQNEAQ (reference sequence). DNA of the CDR3: TGTGCCAGCAGCCCTCAGACTAGCGGGCTCTACAATGAGCAGTTCTTC. It specifies CASSPQTSGLYNEQFF. Supplemented by reference TRBV7-9 and TRBJ2-1, the full variable domain reads DTGVSQNPRHKITKRGQNVTFRCDPISEHNRLYWYRQTLGQGPEFLTYFQNEAQLEKSRLLSDRFSAERPKGSFSTLEIQRTEQGDSAMYLCASSPQTSGLYNEQFFGPGTRLTVL.

This sequence joins TRBV5-1 and TRBJ2-3; 7 bases line up with TRBD2. CDR3 size: 15 residues. CDR1 and CDR2 (germline): SGHRS, YFSETQ. Trimming took 1 base from V and 3 from J; bases not matched to a gene: 5. The CDR3 protein is CASSLWEGSTDTQYF. In DNA form, the CDR3 reads TGCGCCAGCAGCTTGTGGGAGGGATCGACAGATACGCAGTATTTT.

In its sample, this clone was seen a few times. The J gene is TRBJ1-5, the V gene TRBV19; D may be TRBD1 (6 bases). Trimming took off 5 bases at V and 4 bases at J, with 9 bases between the two ends. The V gene's germline CDR1 is LNHDA and CDR2 SQIVND (reference sequence). CDR3 length: 13 residues. The CDR3 DNA is TGTGCCAGTAGTGATGACAGGAATCAGCCCCAGCATTTT. This codes for CASSDDRNQPQHF.

J is TRBJ2-2 and V is TRBV27; D perhaps matches TRBD2 (6 bases). This CDR3 is built from 13 residues. CDR1 MNHEY and CDR2 SMNVEV come from the germline V gene (reference sequence). Trimming left V 7 bases short and J 8 bases short, with 14 bases between. The CDR3 bases are TGTGCCAGCAATCGAGCGGGCATGGGGGAGCTGTTTTTT. Residues: CASNRAGMGELFF.

The chain recombines TRBV24-1 with TRBJ2-5; 8 positions match TRBD1. Per germline, CDR1 KGHDR and CDR2 SFDVKD. The CDR3 is made up of 15 amino acids. Trimming at V came to 4 bases and at J to 2 bases, leaving 5 bases not matched to a gene. The CDR3 coding sequence is TGTGCCACCAGTGACTGGACAGGGAATCAAGAGACCCAGTACTTC. Amino acid sequence: CATSDWTGNQETQYF.

This clone was counted between two and nine times. The chain combines TRBV14 with TRBJ2-5; D is unclear. The germline V gene has CDR1 SGHDN and CDR2 FVKESK. The CDR3 loop spans 13 amino acids. V was shortened by 2 bases and J by 1 base, with 5 bases between the two germline ends. CDR3 in amino acids: CASSQNSQETQYF. CDR3 in DNA: TGTGCCAGCAGCCAAAACAGCCAAGAGACCCAGTACTTC.

The J gene is TRBJ1-1, the V gene TRBV6-1, with 7 bases lining up with TRBD1. Losses at the gene ends were 11 bases for V and 1 base for J; bases not matched to a gene: 10. The CDR3 has 14 residues. Germline assignment: CDR1 MNHNS and CDR2 SASEGT. CDR3 amino acids: CAERQGGTNTEAFF. The CDR3 nucleotides read TGTGCCGAACGACAGGGCGGGACGAACACTGAAGCTTTCTTT.

The chain links TRBV3-1 (or the pseudogene TRBV3-2) to TRBJ1-1; 9 bases are a match to TRBD1. This CDR3 has 14 amino acids. V trimming: 3 bases; J trimming: 4 bases; junction bases outside the gene matches: 3. The germline V gene encodes CDR1 LGHDT and CDR2 YNNKEL (reference sequence). Written as DNA, the CDR3 is TGTGCCAGCAGCCACCAGACAGGGGGCACTGAAGCTTTCTTT. Its protein is CASSHQTGGTEAFF.

Only a few counts were recorded for this clone. V usage is TRBV5-1 and J usage is TRBJ1-2; D call uncertain. Trimming removed 4 bases from V and 6 bases from J, with 10 bases in between. Germline V gene lookup returns CDR1 SGHRS and CDR2 YFSETQ. The CDR3 loop spans 12 amino acids. The CDR3 nucleotides are TGCGCCAGCAGCCCTCCGTCTAATGGCTACACCTTC. Translating it yields CASSPPSNGYTF.